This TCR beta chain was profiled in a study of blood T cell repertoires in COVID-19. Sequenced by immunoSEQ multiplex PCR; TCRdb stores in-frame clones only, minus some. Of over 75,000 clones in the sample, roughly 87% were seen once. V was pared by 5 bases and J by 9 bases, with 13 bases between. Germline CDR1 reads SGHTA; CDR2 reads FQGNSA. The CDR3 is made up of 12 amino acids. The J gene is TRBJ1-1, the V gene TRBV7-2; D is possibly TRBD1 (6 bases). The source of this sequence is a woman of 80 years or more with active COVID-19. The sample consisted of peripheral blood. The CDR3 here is CASSPRQEKAFF. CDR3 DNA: TGTGCCAGCAGCCCAAGACAGGAGAAAGCTTTCTTT. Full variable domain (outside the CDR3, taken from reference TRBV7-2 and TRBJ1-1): GAGVSQSPSNKVTEKGKDVELRCDPISGHTALYWYRQSLGQGLEFLIYFQGNSAPDKSGLPSDRFSAERTGGSVSTLTIQRTQQEDSAVYLCASSPRQEKAFFGQGTRLTVV.